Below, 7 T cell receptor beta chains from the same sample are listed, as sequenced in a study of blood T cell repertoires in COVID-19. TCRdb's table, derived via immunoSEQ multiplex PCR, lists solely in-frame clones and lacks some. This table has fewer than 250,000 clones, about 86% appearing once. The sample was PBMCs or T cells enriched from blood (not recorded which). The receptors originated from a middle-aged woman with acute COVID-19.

DNA for the CDR3: TGTGCCAGCAGCCCCCGGTGCAGGGATCTATGGCGGCCCCGTTACGAGCAGTACTTC. Translation gives CASSPRCRDLWRPRYEQYF. This chain connects TRBV3-1 (or the pseudogene TRBV3-2) to TRBJ2-7; perhaps TRBD1 as D (5 bases). The V gene's germline CDR1 is LGHDT and CDR2 YNNKEL (reference sequence). V dropped 4 bases and J dropped 4 bases, with 29 bases sitting between them. The CDR3 runs to 19 residues.

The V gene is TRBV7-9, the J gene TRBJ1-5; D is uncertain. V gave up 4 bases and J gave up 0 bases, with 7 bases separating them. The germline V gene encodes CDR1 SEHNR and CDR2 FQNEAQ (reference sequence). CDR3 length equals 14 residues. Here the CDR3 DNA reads TGTGCCAGCAGCTCGGGAGATAGCAATCAGCCCCAGCATTTT. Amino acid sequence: CASSSGDSNQPQHF.

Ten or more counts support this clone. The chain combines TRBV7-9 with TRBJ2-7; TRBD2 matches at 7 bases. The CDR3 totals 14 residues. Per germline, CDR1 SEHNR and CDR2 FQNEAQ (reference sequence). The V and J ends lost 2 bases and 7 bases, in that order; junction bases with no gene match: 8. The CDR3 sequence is CASSLTRRGGEQYF. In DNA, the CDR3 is TGTGCCAGCAGCTTAACTAGGAGGGGAGGGGAGCAGTACTTC.

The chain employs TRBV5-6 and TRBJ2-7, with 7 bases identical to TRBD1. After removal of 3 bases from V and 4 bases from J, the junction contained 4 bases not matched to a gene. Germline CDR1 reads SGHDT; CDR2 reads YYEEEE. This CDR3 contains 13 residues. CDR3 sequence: CASSSGTAYEQYF. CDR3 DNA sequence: TGTGCCAGCAGCTCCGGGACAGCTTACGAGCAGTACTTC.

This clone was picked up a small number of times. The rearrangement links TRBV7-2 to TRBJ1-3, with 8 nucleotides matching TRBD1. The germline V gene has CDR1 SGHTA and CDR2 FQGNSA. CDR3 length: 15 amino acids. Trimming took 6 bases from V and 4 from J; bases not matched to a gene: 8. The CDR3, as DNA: TGTGCCAGCAGAAAGACCGGGACAGGAGGAAACACCATATATTTT. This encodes CASRKTGTGGNTIYF.

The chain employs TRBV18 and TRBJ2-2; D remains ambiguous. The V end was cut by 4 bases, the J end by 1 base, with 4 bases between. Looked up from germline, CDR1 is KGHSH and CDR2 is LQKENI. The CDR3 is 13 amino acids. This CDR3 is CASSLKNTGELFF. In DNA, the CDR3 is TGTGCCAGCTCACTAAAGAACACCGGGGAGCTGTTTTTT.

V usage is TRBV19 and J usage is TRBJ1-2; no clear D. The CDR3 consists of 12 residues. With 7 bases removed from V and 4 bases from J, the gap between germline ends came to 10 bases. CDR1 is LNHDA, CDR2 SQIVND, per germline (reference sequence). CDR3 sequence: CASKKQTYGYTF. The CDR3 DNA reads TGTGCCAGTAAAAAACAGACCTATGGCTACACCTTC.